This T cell receptor (beta chain) was retrieved from a study of technical replicates of blood from a handful of donors. V was clipped by 3 bases and J by 8 bases; unmatched bases: 3. This CDR3 region has 14 residues. Germline CDR1 and CDR2: SGHTA and FQGNSA. Clones were read by immunoSEQ multiplex PCR, and TCRdb kept only the in-frame ones, dropping some. The sample includes 50,000 to 70,000 clones, just under 95% of them seen just once. This sequence was found in a human donor in good health. Some clones in this sample may be carry-over from other donors' samples. The specimen was PBMCs. V is TRBV7-2 and J is TRBJ1-4, with 10 bases aligning to TRBD1. The CDR3 sequence is CASSFDRGLEKLFF. As DNA, the CDR3 is TGTGCCAGCAGCTTCGACAGGGGGCTCGAAAAACTGTTTTTT. Using reference TRBV7-2 and TRBJ1-4 for the parts outside the CDR3, the full variable domain is GAGVSQSPSNKVTEKGKDVELRCDPISGHTALYWYRQSLGQGLEFLIYFQGNSAPDKSGLPSDRFSAERTGGSVSTLTIQRTQQEDSAVYLCASSFDRGLEKLFFGSGTQLSVL.